These 25 T cell receptor beta chains were all obtained from the same sample, sequenced in a study of a mutant IDH1 vaccine in newly diagnosed glioma. Here immunoSEQ multiplex PCR was the method, and the copy in TCRdb shows in-frame clones only, minus some. The data show about 48,000 clones, about 82% seen once. These receptors are not linked to any known antigen. Indicated time point: week 35, safety follow-up. Each dose delivered 300 ug of mutant IDH1 20-mer peptide subcutaneously with imiquimod. The sample consisted of PBMCs, taken from a glioma patient whose treatment included an IDH1 peptide vaccine. Source of these receptors: a man aged 40-55 years with glioma.

This sequence joins TRBV7-9 and TRBJ2-5, with no clear D. The CDR3 runs 16 residues. Trimming took 4 bases from V and 4 from J, leaving 19 bases between them. The germline CDR1 and CDR2 sequences are SEHNR and FQNEAQ (reference sequence). CDR3 residues: CASSSDRLGERETQYF. CDR3 DNA: TGTGCCAGCAGCTCAGACCGGCTGGGTGAAAGAGAGACCCAGTACTTC.

This chain joins TRBV6-6 and TRBJ2-3; 10 bases agree with TRBD2. In germline, CDR1 is MNHNY, CDR2 SVGAGI (reference sequence). This CDR3 region has 13 residues. The ends lost 8 bases at V and 5 bases at J; junction bases unmatched: 4. The CDR3 nucleotides are TGTGCCAGCTCTCCTAGCGGGAGAGATACGCAGTATTTT. This codes for CASSPSGRDTQYF.

The chain is built from TRBV4-3 and TRBJ1-1, with D hard to call. V was cut by 3 bases and J by 7 bases, with 9 bases left in between. CDR1 LGHNA and CDR2 YSLEER come from the germline V gene. The CDR3 is 12 amino acids. The CDR3: CASSQLTGEAFF. Here the CDR3 DNA reads TGCGCCAGCAGCCAGCTCACTGGTGAAGCTTTCTTT.

J is TRBJ1-2 and V is TRBV11-2; possibly TRBD1 for D (5 bases). CDR3 length: 16 residues. Germline assignment: CDR1 SGHAT and CDR2 FQNNGV. Trimming stripped 8 bases from V and 0 bases from J, with 19 bases between. DNA for the CDR3: TGTGCCAGCGAATCCCAACCGGGGACCCCTAACTATGGCTACACCTTC. Protein sequence: CASESQPGTPNYGYTF. Full variable domain (rest looked up from reference TRBV11-2 and TRBJ1-2): EAGVAQSPRYKIIEKRQSVAFWCNPISGHATLYWYQQILGQGPKLLIQFQNNGVVDDSQLPKDRFSAERLKGVDSTLKIQPAKLEDSAVYLCASESQPGTPNYGYTFGSGTRLTVV.

The chain carries TRBV14 and TRBJ2-3; D not certain. Germline V lookup: CDR1 SGHDN, CDR2 FVKESK. The CDR3 is 12 residues long. Trimming removed 1 base at V and 7 bases at J, with 6 bases between. CDR3 in amino acids: CASSQGLYTQYF. DNA for the CDR3: TGTGCCAGCAGCCAAGGACTCTATACGCAGTATTTT.

The genes are TRBV5-1 and TRBJ2-7; 9 bases fit TRBD1. Germline V gene sequence: CDR1 SGHRS, CDR2 YFSETQ. The CDR3 is made up of 15 amino acids. Trimming took 3 bases from V and 4 from J; bases not matched to a gene: 8. The CDR3 loop is CASSSTGGKSYEQYF. In DNA, the CDR3 is TGCGCCAGCAGCTCCACAGGGGGCAAGTCGTACGAGCAGTACTTC.

The genes are TRBV13 and TRBJ1-5, with no clear D. CDR3 size: 14 residues. V shed 0 bases and J shed 4 bases, with 7 bases lying between them. Per germline, CDR1 PRHDT and CDR2 FYEKMQ (reference sequence). For the CDR3, the DNA is TGTGCCAGCAGCTTAGGGGGCAGTAATCAGCCCCAGCATTTT. This codes for CASSLGGSNQPQHF. Variable domain in full (rest from reference TRBV13 and TRBJ1-5): AAGVIQSPRHLIKEKRETATLKCYPIPRHDTVYWYQQGPGQDPQFLISFYEKMQSDKGSIPDRFSAQQFSDYHSELNMSSLELGDSALYFCASSLGGSNQPQHFGDGTRLSIL.

This clone has a handful of counts. The rearrangement links TRBV18 to TRBJ1-1; 7 bases map to TRBD1. The CDR3 is 14 amino acids. The germline gives CDR1 KGHSH, CDR2 LQKENI. V lost 6 bases, J lost 1 base, and 5 bases stayed unmatched. This chain's CDR3 is CASSRDSKNTEAFF. The CDR3 bases are TGTGCCAGCTCTCGGGACAGTAAGAACACTGAAGCTTTCTTT. Combining the CDR3 with reference TRBV18 and TRBJ1-1 gives the whole variable domain NAGVMQNPRHLVRRRGQEARLRCSPMKGHSHVYWYRQLPEEGLKFMVYLQKENIIDESGMPKERFSAEFPKEGPSILRIQQVVRGDSAAYFCASSRDSKNTEAFFGQGTRLTVV.

The rearrangement joins TRBV6-5 to TRBJ2-5; D remains ambiguous. Germline V CDR1 and CDR2: MNHEY, SVGAGI. CDR3 size: 14 residues. V dropped 0 bases and J dropped 4 bases, with 9 bases sitting between them. The CDR3: CASSYSGMGETQYF. The CDR3 DNA is TGTGCCAGCAGTTACTCAGGAATGGGAGAGACCCAGTACTTC.

This chain joins TRBV4-1 and TRBJ2-7; TRBD2 agrees at 14 bases. The V and J ends lost 3 bases and 0 bases, in that order; junction bases with no gene match: 7. Germline CDR1 and CDR2: MGHRA and YSYEKL. The CDR3 is 18 amino acids. DNA of the CDR3: TGCGCCAGCAGCCATAGACGAGGGACTAGCGGGAGCTCCTACGAGCAGTACTTC. This encodes CASSHRRGTSGSSYEQYF.

This clone showed up just a few times. The chain links TRBV7-2 to TRBJ2-5; D tentatively fits TRBD1 or TRBD2 (5 bases each). The CDR3 length is 12 residues. Germline CDR1 is SGHTA and CDR2 is FQGNSA. Trimming stripped 4 bases from V and 11 bases from J, with 14 bases between. CDR3 coding DNA: TGTGCCAGCAGCTCCTTTACTTGGGGGCAGTACTTC. As protein: CASSSFTWGQYF.

The chain uses TRBV19 and TRBJ2-2; 8 nucleotides match TRBD2. V was clipped by 3 bases and J by 4 bases; unmatched bases: 7. This CDR3 comprises 16 residues. Germline lookup yields CDR1 LNHDA and CDR2 SQIVND (reference sequence). CDR3 residues: CASSMETSASTGELFF. The CDR3 DNA sequence: TGTGCCAGTAGTATGGAGACTAGCGCAAGCACCGGGGAGCTGTTTTTT.

The chain joins TRBV11-3 to TRBJ2-2; 13 bases line up with TRBD2. Germline CDR1 SGHNT, CDR2 YENEEA. V shed 5 bases, J shed 3 bases, and the junction held 3 bases outside the gene matches. CDR3 length: 16 amino acids. Here the CDR3 DNA reads TGTGCCAGCAGCCCCGGACTAGCGGGAGACACCGGGGAGCTGTTTTTT. Protein product: CASSPGLAGDTGELFF.

The V gene is TRBV18, the J gene TRBJ2-5; D not resolved. Germline V gene lookup returns CDR1 KGHSH and CDR2 LQKENI. V lost 4 bases to trimming and J lost 2 bases, with 14 bases between them. The CDR3 length is 15 residues. The CDR3 DNA reads as TGTGCCAGCTCACTTAACAGCCCCAAACAAGAGACCCAGTACTTC. Protein sequence: CASSLNSPKQETQYF.

There are many counts of this clone. For the CDR3, the DNA is TGTGCCAGCACGTCCCAAACAAAGACAACTCACTCCTACGAGCAGTACGTC. Its translation is CASTSQTKTTHSYEQYV. The V and J genes are TRBV2 and TRBJ2-7; D remains ambiguous. V was clipped by 7 bases and J by 0 bases, with 22 bases between them. The CDR3 loop spans 17 amino acids. In germline, CDR1 is SNHLY, CDR2 FYNNEI.

This rearrangement joins TRBV19 to TRBJ1-5; no firm D call. With 3 bases removed from V and 3 bases from J, the gap between germline ends came to 12 bases. CDR3 length: 15 amino acids. Germline V lookup: CDR1 LNHDA, CDR2 SQIVND (reference sequence). CDR3 coding DNA: TGTGCCAGTAGTATCGGGTTGGCAGCCAATCAGCCCCAGCATTTT. Translating it yields CASSIGLAANQPQHF.

V usage is TRBV29-1 and J usage is TRBJ2-7, with TRBD1 matching over 8 bases. Germline-derived CDR1 and CDR2 are SQVTM and ANQGSEA. The CDR3 is made up of 12 amino acids. V was clipped by 3 bases and J by 3 bases; unmatched bases: 1. CDR3 sequence (DNA): TGCAGCGTTGATACAGGGGGCTACGAGCAGTACTTC. Translated: CSVDTGGYEQYF.

The V gene is TRBV19, the J gene TRBJ1-1; unclear D gene. V lost 5 bases and J lost 0, with 4 bases in between. Looked up from germline, CDR1 is LNHDA and CDR2 is SQIVND (reference sequence). This CDR3 is 12 amino acids long. CDR3 DNA sequence: TGTGCCAGTAGTCTCGTGAACACTGAAGCTTTCTTT. Protein: CASSLVNTEAFF.

V and J are TRBV6-6 and TRBJ1-1, with D possibly TRBD1 on 5 matching bases. V lost 8 bases, J lost 4 bases, and 8 bases lay in between. The CDR3 has 11 amino acids. From germline, CDR1 is MNHNY and CDR2 SVGAGI (reference sequence). The CDR3 DNA is TGTGCCAGCGGGGGAGGCACTGAAGCTTTCTTT. Its translation is CASGGGTEAFF.

V is TRBV5-6 and J is TRBJ1-5, with D hard to call. In germline, CDR1 is SGHDT, CDR2 YYEEEE. Trimming pared 1 base from V and 9 bases from J, leaving 20 bases between. The CDR3 contains 16 residues. This CDR3 is CASSLFAGEATRPQHF. Here the CDR3 DNA reads TGTGCCAGCAGCTTGTTCGCGGGAGAGGCAACGAGGCCCCAGCATTTT.

The chain combines TRBV10-2 with TRBJ2-6; the D call may be TRBD1 or TRBD2 (5 bases each). CDR1 WSHSY and CDR2 SAAADI come from the germline V gene. V gave up 6 bases and J gave up 2 bases, with 14 bases separating them. The CDR3 extends over 16 amino acids. The CDR3 reads CASRPSGATGANVLTF. The CDR3 DNA reads TGCGCCAGCAGACCGTCCGGGGCAACTGGGGCCAACGTCCTGACTTTC.

This chain uses TRBV4-2 with TRBJ2-1; 10 bases agree with TRBD2. Germline CDR1 LGHNA, CDR2 YNFKEQ. The CDR3 totals 16 residues. Trimming took 3 bases from V and 8 from J; bases not matched to a gene: 10. The CDR3 is CASSQVPLAGVDEQFF. DNA of the CDR3: TGTGCCAGCAGCCAGGTACCCCTAGCGGGAGTCGATGAGCAGTTCTTC.

The chain carries TRBV5-1 and TRBJ1-2, with D unresolved. Germline-derived CDR1 and CDR2 are SGHRS and YFSETQ. The CDR3 spans 14 residues. V was shortened by 4 bases and J by 1 base, with 11 bases between the two germline ends. This CDR3 is CASSPGGVNYGYTF. CDR3 bases: TGCGCCAGCAGCCCGGGAGGCGTTAACTATGGCTACACCTTC.

V usage is TRBV28 and J usage is TRBJ1-4; weak D call: TRBD1 (6 bases). The V and J ends lost 8 bases and 8 bases respectively, with 24 bases between them. CDR3 size: 16 residues. The germline V gene has CDR1 MDHEN and CDR2 SYDVKM. The CDR3 region has the DNA TGTGCCAGCCTACCATACGGGGGCAGGGCCAAAGAAAAACTGTTTTTT. Its translation is CASLPYGGRAKEKLFF.

V gene TRBV7-9 combines with J gene TRBJ1-2, with D perhaps TRBD1 (6 bases). CDR1 is SEHNR, CDR2 FQNEAQ, per germline (reference sequence). V was pared by 2 bases and J by 4 bases, with 23 bases between. The CDR3 is 18 amino acids. CDR3 nucleotides: TGTGCCAGCAGCTTATCTCCCCAGGCAGGGGCGATCTTCTATGGCTACACCTTC. Translating gives CASSLSPQAGAIFYGYTF.